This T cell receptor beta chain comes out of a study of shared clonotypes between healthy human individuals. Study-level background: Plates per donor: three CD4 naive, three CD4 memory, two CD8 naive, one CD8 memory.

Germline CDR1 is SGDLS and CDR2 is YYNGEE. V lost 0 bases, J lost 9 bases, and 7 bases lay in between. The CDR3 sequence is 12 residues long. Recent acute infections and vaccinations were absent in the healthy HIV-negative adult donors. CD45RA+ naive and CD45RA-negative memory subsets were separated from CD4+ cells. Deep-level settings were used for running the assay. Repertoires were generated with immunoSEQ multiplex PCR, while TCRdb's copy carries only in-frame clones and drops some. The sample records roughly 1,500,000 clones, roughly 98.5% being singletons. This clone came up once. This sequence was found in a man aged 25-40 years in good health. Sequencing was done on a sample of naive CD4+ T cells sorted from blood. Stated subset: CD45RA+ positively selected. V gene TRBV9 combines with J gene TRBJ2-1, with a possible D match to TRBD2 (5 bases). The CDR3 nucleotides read TGTGCCAGCAGCGTAGGAGGGATTGAGCAGTTCTTC. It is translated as CASSVGGIEQFF.